These 31 T cell receptor beta chains were sequenced from one sample in a study of Ad26.COV2.S vaccination and SARS-CoV-2 variants. Treatment specified: some 20 received Ad26.COV2.S at low or high dose, single or two shots; 5 received placebo; per-sample allocation not given. The samples date from day 63 after the first vaccine or placebo injection. Here immunoSEQ multiplex PCR was the method, and the copy in TCRdb shows in-frame clones only, minus some. This repertoire shows hundreds of thousands of clones, 88% found once; its top ten account for approximately 5.9%. This sample comprised peripheral blood, obtained in a trial of Ad26.COV2.S vaccine versus placebo. These receptors were obtained from a person between 18 and 59 years old who received the Ad26.COV2.S COVID-19 vaccine or a placebo.

The chain couples TRBV9 to TRBJ2-5, with D uncertain. CDR1 SGDLS and CDR2 YYNGEE come from the germline V gene. CDR3 size: 14 residues. V dropped 3 bases and J dropped 4 bases, with 13 bases sitting between them. This CDR3 is CASSAPTPGETQYF. CDR3 nucleotide sequence: TGTGCCAGCAGCGCCCCGACGCCGGGAGAGACCCAGTACTTC.

The CDR3 nucleotides read TGTGCCAGCAGTTTAGAATATGGAAGTGGGTATGGCTACACCTTC. Encoded protein: CASSLEYGSGYGYTF. J is TRBJ1-2 and V is TRBV28, with no clear D. The V end lost 2 bases, the J end lost 5 bases, and 15 bases lay between the germline ends. The CDR3 extends over 15 amino acids. Germline lookup yields CDR1 MDHEN and CDR2 SYDVKM.

The V and J genes are TRBV30 and TRBJ2-3; TRBD1 matches 8 bases. CDR1 and CDR2 (germline): GTSNPN, SVGIG (reference sequence). Trimming removed 7 bases from V and 5 bases from J; junction bases left unmatched: 11. The CDR3 contains 14 residues. The CDR3 here is CASKTQGAGDTQYF. CDR3 sequence (DNA): TGTGCCTCCAAGACGCAGGGGGCTGGAGATACGCAGTATTTT. The full variable domain, rest sourced from reference TRBV30 and TRBJ2-3, is SQTIHQWPATLVQPVGSPLSLECTVEGTSNPNLYWYRQAAGRGLQLLFYSVGIGQISSEVPQNLSASRPQDRQFILSSKKLLLSDSGFYLCASKTQGAGDTQYFGPGTRLTVL.

This clone was counted a single time. The V and J genes are TRBV4-3 and TRBJ1-2; the D is unclear. CDR3 length: 14 residues. V lost 1 base and J 8 bases, leaving 14 bases between the germline ends. Germline V gene lookup returns CDR1 LGHNA and CDR2 YSLEER. In nucleotides, the CDR3 is TGCGCCAGCAGCCAAGGATCTCAGATCGGAGGCTACACCTTC. This encodes CASSQGSQIGGYTF.

The chain links TRBV7-2 to TRBJ2-3; D remains ambiguous. The CDR3 runs 15 residues. The germline CDR1 and CDR2 sequences are SGHTA and FQGNSA. V dropped 0 bases and J dropped 4 bases, with 11 bases sitting between them. The CDR3 nucleotides read TGTGCCAGCAGCTTAGCACGTTCCGGAGCAGATACGCAGTATTTT. It yields the protein CASSLARSGADTQYF. The full variable domain, rest sourced from reference TRBV7-2 and TRBJ2-3, is GAGVSQSPSNKVTEKGKDVELRCDPISGHTALYWYRQSLGQGLEFLIYFQGNSAPDKSGLPSDRFSAERTGGSVSTLTIQRTQQEDSAVYLCASSLARSGADTQYFGPGTRLTVL.

This chain joins TRBV20-1 and TRBJ1-4; no reliable D call. This CDR3 is built from 11 residues. The ends were cut back, 5 bases at V and 0 bases at J, with 1 base in the middle. Germline CDR1 DFQATT, CDR2 SNEGSKA (reference sequence). The CDR3: CSASTNEKLFF. As DNA, the CDR3 is TGCAGTGCTTCAACTAATGAAAAACTGTTTTTT.

This rearrangement joins TRBV18 to TRBJ2-1, with 7 bases identical to TRBD1. CDR3 size: 17 residues. With V trimmed by 4 bases and J by 9 bases, 18 bases remained unmatched. The germline CDR1 and CDR2 sequences are KGHSH and LQKENI. The CDR3 sequence is CASSLNTGAGNTPEQFF. As DNA, the CDR3 is TGTGCCAGCTCACTAAACACAGGGGCAGGTAATACCCCTGAGCAGTTCTTC.

The V and J genes are TRBV3-1 (or the pseudogene TRBV3-2) and TRBJ1-1, with D uncertain. Germline V gene data show CDR1 as LGHDT and CDR2 as YNNKEL (reference sequence). V lost 1 base to trimming and J lost 8 bases, with 8 bases between them. The CDR3 is 12 amino acids. The CDR3 coding sequence is TGTGCCAGCAGCCAAGGAGAAATCGAAGCTTTCTTT. Encoded protein: CASSQGEIEAFF.

The chain combines TRBV7-2 with TRBJ2-7, with TRBD1 matching 9 bases. CDR1 and CDR2 (germline): SGHTA, FQGNSA. Trimming at V came to 5 bases and at J to 2 bases, leaving 1 base not matched to a gene. The CDR3 contains 13 residues. The CDR3: CASSRTGAYEQYF. DNA of the CDR3: TGTGCCAGCAGCAGGACAGGGGCCTACGAGCAGTACTTC.

The chain joins TRBV27 to TRBJ2-7; D not certain. The V end was cut by 8 bases, the J end by 0 bases, with 8 bases between. The CDR3 has 12 amino acids. Germline-derived CDR1 and CDR2 are MNHEY and SMNVEV (reference sequence). The chain's CDR3 is CASGYSSYEQYF. CDR3 DNA: TGTGCCAGCGGATACAGCTCCTACGAGCAGTACTTC.

The J gene is TRBJ2-4, the V gene TRBV5-4, with 9 bases aligning to TRBD1. V was clipped by 4 bases and J by 5 bases; unmatched bases: 4. Germline-derived CDR1 and CDR2 are SGHNT and YYREEE (reference sequence). This CDR3 comprises 14 residues. The CDR3 is CASSSTGGQNIQYF. Written as DNA, the CDR3 is TGTGCCAGCAGCAGCACAGGGGGCCAAAACATTCAGTACTTC.

This clone has a single count. The V gene is TRBV9, the J gene TRBJ2-1; D remains unclear. This CDR3 is 14 amino acids long. CDR1 is SGDLS, CDR2 YYNGEE, per germline. Trimming shortened V by 0 bases and J by 0 bases, and 4 bases separated the two germline ends. The CDR3 DNA reads TGTGCCAGCAGCGTAGGGACCTCCTACAATGAGCAGTTCTTC. Protein product: CASSVGTSYNEQFF.

V is TRBV12-3 or TRBV12-4 and J is TRBJ2-4; no reliable D call. There are 11 residues in the CDR3. Trimming took off 4 bases at V and 6 bases at J, with 4 bases between the two ends. As DNA, the CDR3 is TGTGCCAGCAGTTGGAGAAACATTCAGTACTTC. This translates into CASSWRNIQYF.

The count of this clone is one. The V call is TRBV28, the J call TRBJ2-1; D may correspond to TRBD1 or TRBD2 (6 bases each). Trimming pared 1 base from V and 1 base from J, leaving 8 bases between. The CDR3 has 15 residues. Germline-derived CDR1 and CDR2 are MDHEN and SYDVKM. The DNA of the CDR3 is TGTGCCAGCAGTTTATTAGGGGGGTCCTACAATGAGCAGTTCTTC. This translates into CASSLLGGSYNEQFF.

This sequence joins TRBV7-3 and TRBJ1-2, with unresolved D. The CDR3 totals 13 residues. V was trimmed by 1 base and J by 7 bases, leaving 10 bases between them. Germline CDR1 is SGHTA and CDR2 is FQGTGA. This chain's CDR3 is CASSLNRVLGYTF. CDR3 DNA: TGTGCCAGCAGCTTAAATAGGGTCCTTGGCTACACCTTC.

This rearrangement joins TRBV7-2 to TRBJ2-7; a weak D match, TRBD1 (5 bases). CDR1 SGHTA and CDR2 FQGNSA come from the germline V gene. The CDR3 loop spans 15 amino acids. Trimming cost V 1 base and J 2 bases, with 12 bases left between them. The CDR3 region has the DNA TGTGCCAGCAGCTTAGAGGGGTCCACGGCCTACGAGCAGTACTTC. Residues: CASSLEGSTAYEQYF. The full variable domain, rest sourced from reference TRBV7-2 and TRBJ2-7, is GAGVSQSPSNKVTEKGKDVELRCDPISGHTALYWYRQSLGQGLEFLIYFQGNSAPDKSGLPSDRFSAERTGGSVSTLTIQRTQQEDSAVYLCASSLEGSTAYEQYFGPGTRLTVT.

The chain carries TRBV14 and TRBJ1-1; TRBD1 might be the D (6 bases). The CDR3 totals 13 residues. Germline V lookup: CDR1 SGHDN, CDR2 FVKESK. Trimming took off 2 bases at V and 8 bases at J, with 12 bases between the two ends. CDR3 residues: CASSQYRVGEAFF. CDR3 sequence (DNA): TGTGCCAGCAGCCAATACAGGGTGGGGGAAGCTTTCTTT.

The CDR3 nucleotides read TGCGCCAGCAGCCCGGCCACAGGTGCCTCCTACAATGAGCAGTTCTTC. Translation gives CASSPATGASYNEQFF. This chain uses TRBV4-3 with TRBJ2-1; tentative D call: TRBD1 (5 bases). The germline gives CDR1 LGHNA, CDR2 YSLEER. Trimming took off 4 bases at V and 0 bases at J, with 13 bases between the two ends. The CDR3 is made up of 16 amino acids.

The rearrangement links TRBV27 to TRBJ1-1, with D perhaps TRBD1 (6 bases). The V end was cut by 5 bases, the J end by 3 bases, with 19 bases between. Germline V gene lookup returns CDR1 MNHEY and CDR2 SMNVEV (reference sequence). The CDR3 length is 16 residues. In nucleotides, the CDR3 is TGTGCCAGCAGTCCCACAGGGAGGGCGAGGGACACTGAAGCTTTCTTT. Translating it yields CASSPTGRARDTEAFF.

The CDR3 DNA reads as TGTGCCAGCGGTCGCTCGGGCCTAGACCGAGAGACCCAGTACTTC. Translating it yields CASGRSGLDRETQYF. V and J are TRBV6-5 and TRBJ2-5; D gene uncertain. Germline V gene lookup returns CDR1 MNHEY and CDR2 SVGAGI. Deletions cut 8 bases from V and 4 bases from J, with 20 bases between. The CDR3 extends over 15 amino acids.

V gene TRBV29-1 combines with J gene TRBJ2-5; D is uncertain. This CDR3 is 12 amino acids long. Germline V gene lookup returns CDR1 SQVTM and CDR2 ANQGSEA. Trimming cost V 4 bases and J 2 bases, with 8 bases left between them. The CDR3 DNA reads TGCAGCGTTGGAGACGGGCAAGAGACCCAGTACTTC. This encodes CSVGDGQETQYF.

This chain joins TRBV5-1 and TRBJ2-5, with TRBD1 as a possible D gene (6 bases). Per the germline V gene, CDR1 is SGHRS and CDR2 is YFSETQ. CDR3 size: 16 residues. The germline V and J ends were trimmed by 1 base and 5 bases, with 18 bases remaining between them. CDR3 sequence (DNA): TGCGCCAGCAGCTTGATGGCCCGGGATGGGGGCGAGACCCAGTACTTC. The encoded protein is CASSLMARDGGETQYF.

The CDR3 is CATATLAKNIQYF. The CDR3 DNA sequence: TGTGCCACCGCCACTTTAGCCAAAAACATTCAGTACTTC. The chain has TRBV7-3 and TRBJ2-4; D remains unclear. Germline values: CDR1 SGHTA, CDR2 FQGTGA. Trimming pared 10 bases from V and 0 bases from J, leaving 10 bases between. The CDR3 spans 13 residues.

This rearrangement joins TRBV18 to TRBJ1-5; D is undetermined. Trimming cost V 5 bases and J 0 bases, with 8 bases left between them. Germline V gene sequence: CDR1 KGHSH, CDR2 LQKENI. This CDR3 spans 14 amino acids. The CDR3 region is CASSLTDSNQPQHF. DNA of the CDR3: TGTGCCAGCTCATTAACCGATAGCAATCAGCCCCAGCATTTT.

The V and J genes are TRBV5-1 and TRBJ2-7, with 8 bases lining up with TRBD1. The CDR3 sequence is 15 residues long. Germline V gene data show CDR1 as SGHRS and CDR2 as YFSETQ. Unmatched junction bases numbered 4, after V lost 0 bases and J lost 2 bases. CDR3 DNA sequence: TGCGCCAGCAGCTTGGACCAGGGGGCCCCCTACGAGCAGTACTTC. Translated: CASSLDQGAPYEQYF.

The V and J genes are TRBV7-8 and TRBJ2-7; unclear D gene. CDR1 and CDR2 from the germline V gene are SGHVS and FQNEAQ. Between the trimmed V and J ends, which lost 6 bases and 5 bases, there was a span of 11 bases. The CDR3 sequence is 12 residues long. CDR3 sequence (DNA): TGTGCCAGCAGGTACTCCTGGGACGAGCAGTACTTC. Its translation: CASRYSWDEQYF.

This rearrangement joins TRBV14 to TRBJ2-2; D gene uncertain. The CDR3 is 14 amino acids. The V end was cut by 5 bases, the J end by 3 bases, with 10 bases between. Germline-derived CDR1 and CDR2 are SGHDN and FVKESK. The chain's CDR3 is CASSYGVYTGELFF. The CDR3 bases are TGTGCCAGCAGCTACGGAGTCTACACCGGGGAGCTGTTTTTT. Variable domain in full (rest from reference TRBV14 and TRBJ2-2): EAGVTQFPSHSVIEKGQTVTLRCDPISGHDNLYWYRRVMGKEIKFLLHFVKESKQDESGMPNNRFLAERTGGTYSTLKVQPAELEDSGVYFCASSYGVYTGELFFGEGSRLTVL.

V gene TRBV5-4 combines with J gene TRBJ1-6; TRBD1 might be the D (6 bases). The V end lost 4 bases, the J end lost 10 bases, and 15 bases lay between the germline ends. Germline-derived CDR1 and CDR2 are SGHNT and YYREEE (reference sequence). The CDR3 has 14 amino acids. CDR3 coding DNA: TGTGCCAGCAGCCTCGAACAGGGCGGCTCACCCCTCCACTTT. It codes for CASSLEQGGSPLHF. The whole variable domain, remainder taken from reference TRBV5-4 and TRBJ1-6, is ETGVTQSPTHLIKTRGQQVTLRCSSQSGHNTVSWYQQALGQGPQFIFQYYREEENGRGNFPPRFSGLQFPNYSSELNVNALELDDSALYLCASSLEQGGSPLHFGNGTRLTVT.

The DNA for the CDR3 is TGTGCCAGCAGTTTAGGGACTGTGGCCTACGAGCAGTACTTC. This sequence encodes CASSLGTVAYEQYF. V gene TRBV28 combines with J gene TRBJ2-7, with D possibly matching TRBD2 (6 bases). The CDR3 runs to 14 residues. CDR1 is MDHEN, CDR2 SYDVKM, per germline. Trimming took off 2 bases at V and 2 bases at J, with 10 bases between the two ends.

This chain joins TRBV19 and TRBJ2-1; a possible D gene is TRBD2 (5 bases). This CDR3 has 13 residues. Germline CDR1 LNHDA, CDR2 SQIVND (reference sequence). V lost 10 bases to trimming and J lost 0 bases, with 10 bases between them. The CDR3 nucleotides read TGTGCCACCTCAGCGGTCTCCTACAATGAGCAGTTCTTC. This translates into CATSAVSYNEQFF.

The V call is TRBV28, the J call TRBJ1-4; D perhaps matches TRBD1 (5 bases). Germline CDR1 is MDHEN and CDR2 is SYDVKM. Trimming stripped 6 bases from V and 13 bases from J, with 36 bases between. The CDR3 loop spans 19 amino acids. CDR3 DNA sequence: TGTGCCAGCAGCCTGCCTAAGACAGTTGTGCCCGAATGGGGCGGGAGACTGTTTTTT. Translation: CASSLPKTVVPEWGGRLFF. Based on the CDR3 plus reference TRBV28 and TRBJ1-4, the full variable domain is DVKVTQSSRYLVKRTGEKVFLECVQDMDHENMFWYRQDPGLGLRLIYFSYDVKMKEKGDIPEGYSVSREKKERFSLILESASTNQTSMYLCASSLPKTVVPEWGGRLFFGSGTQLSVL.